One sample yielded the 22 T cell receptor beta chains listed below, sequenced in a study of T-cell memory formation after mild COVID-19. MiXCR, applied by TCRdb to the 5' RACE reads, yields one record per CDR3 protein. The sample shows almost 550,000 distinct CDR3 sequences, 20% of them seen only once. The sample taken for sequencing was PBMCs or a T cell subset sorted from them (not recorded which). These receptors all stem from an adult woman who had mild COVID-19 (a few samples of this study predate the infection). Cell type and time point are not known.

This clonotype was counted between two and nine times. The rearrangement uses TRBV7-2 and TRBJ2-7, with D possibly matching TRBD1 (6 bases). The CDR3 consists of 14 residues. Germline V CDR1 and CDR2: SGHTA, FQGNSA. The germline V and J ends were trimmed by 5 bases and 4 bases, with 15 bases remaining between them. For the CDR3, the DNA is TGTGCCAGCAGCCCTGTGACAGGAAATTACGAGCAGTACTTC. Protein sequence: CASSPVTGNYEQYF.

This clonotype was found a few times. V is TRBV24-1 and J is TRBJ2-3; TRBD2 matches at 10 bases. Germline trimming cut 9 bases from V and 5 bases from J; bases unmatched to any gene: 10. Germline values: CDR1 KGHDR, CDR2 SFDVKD. This CDR3 comprises 15 residues. DNA for the CDR3: TGTGCCACCGCAGAGCGGGAGGGCGGGAGAGATACGCAGTATTTT. Translating it yields CATAEREGGRDTQYF.

The chain is built from TRBV7-3 and TRBJ1-6; D not certain. V was pared by 2 bases and J by 6 bases, with 11 bases between. This CDR3 comprises 15 residues. Germline V gene sequence: CDR1 SGHTA, CDR2 FQGTGA. CDR3 in DNA: TGTGCCAGCAGCTTAGATGGCGGATTTAATTCACCCCTCCACTTT. This sequence encodes CASSLDGGFNSPLHF.

The chain carries TRBV3-1 and TRBJ1-2; 8 nucleotides agree with TRBD1. The V segment lost 0 bases and the J segment 6 bases; nucleotides outside the gene matches: 3. The CDR3 contains 14 residues. Germline CDR1 and CDR2: LGHDT and YNNKEL (reference sequence). CDR3: CASSQEQGVHGYTF. The CDR3 DNA reads as TGTGCCAGCAGCCAAGAACAGGGGGTTCATGGCTACACCTTC.

The rearrangement links TRBV20-1 to TRBJ2-6; 7 bases align to TRBD2. The CDR3 spans 17 residues. Germline assignment: CDR1 DFQATT and CDR2 SNEGSKA (reference sequence). Losses at the gene ends were 5 bases for V and 0 bases for J; bases not matched to a gene: 10. CDR3 nucleotide sequence: TGCAGTGCTTCCCAGCGGGGCTCCCTCTCTGGGGCCAACGTCCTGACTTTC. Its protein is CSASQRGSLSGANVLTF.

V usage is TRBV18 and J usage is TRBJ2-5; TRBD1 might be the D (5 bases). The CDR3 sequence is 11 residues long. V lost 8 bases and J 5 bases, leaving 9 bases between the germline ends. The germline gives CDR1 KGHSH, CDR2 LQKENI. CDR3 amino acids: CASTKGETQYF. CDR3 nucleotide sequence: TGTGCCAGCACAAAGGGGGAGACCCAGTACTTC.

As DNA, the CDR3 is TGTGCCAGCAGTGATCCACCTAGCGGGAGAGGAGAGACCCAGTACTTC. This encodes CASSDPPSGRGETQYF. V is TRBV25-1 and J is TRBJ2-5, with 10 bases that match TRBD2. Looked up from germline, CDR1 is MGHDK and CDR2 is SYGVNS. V shed 3 bases and J 4 bases; nucleotides not matched to a gene: 8. The CDR3 is made up of 16 amino acids.

In its sample, this clonotype was seen a few times. The gene calls are TRBV19 and TRBJ2-7; unclear D gene. The germline V and J ends were trimmed by 1 base and 2 bases, with 6 bases remaining between them. CDR1 LNHDA and CDR2 SQIVND come from the germline V gene (reference sequence). The CDR3 covers 13 residues. For the CDR3, the DNA is TGTGCCAGTAGTATAGGAAGGACCTACGAGCAGTACTTC. Translation gives CASSIGRTYEQYF.

This clonotype was seen ten or more times. CDR3 in DNA: TGTGCCAGCAGCCCCCAGGGGGGCGAGCAGTACTTC. Its translation: CASSPQGGEQYF. The V and J genes are TRBV3-1 and TRBJ2-7, with D maybe TRBD1 (7 bases). Germline assignment: CDR1 LGHDT and CDR2 YNNKEL (reference sequence). The CDR3 is made up of 12 amino acids. V was clipped by 4 bases and J by 6 bases, with 10 bases between them.

This rearrangement joins TRBV24-1 to TRBJ2-2; TRBD1 is a possible D gene (6 bases). V was cut by 7 bases and J by 5 bases, with 19 bases left in between. There are 16 residues in the CDR3. From germline, CDR1 is KGHDR and CDR2 SFDVKD. Written as DNA, the CDR3 is TGTGCCACCAGCGCTCTAGGGCAAAGGGGGACCGGGGAGCTGTTTTTT. Amino acid sequence: CATSALGQRGTGELFF.

The V call is TRBV11-2, the J call TRBJ2-3; D not certain. V lost 0 bases and J 0 bases, leaving 10 bases between the germline ends. The CDR3 loop spans 16 amino acids. Germline loops: CDR1 SGHAT, CDR2 FQNNGV. CDR3 loop: CASSLDLGSSTDTQYF. DNA of the CDR3: TGTGCCAGCAGCTTAGATCTAGGATCTAGCACAGATACGCAGTATTTT.

This chain links TRBV20-1 with TRBJ2-5; D uncertain. Trimming cost V 5 bases and J 2 bases, with 6 bases left between them. Per the germline V gene, CDR1 is DFQATT and CDR2 is SNEGSKA (reference sequence). The CDR3 length is 11 residues. The CDR3 spells CSALRQETQYF. The CDR3 coding sequence is TGCAGTGCTTTGAGACAAGAGACCCAGTACTTC.

This clonotype was counted a few times. This chain uses TRBV5-1 with TRBJ2-7; D perhaps matches TRBD2 (6 bases). There are 15 residues in the CDR3. V was pared by 2 bases and J by 0 bases, with 12 bases between. From germline, CDR1 is SGHRS and CDR2 YFSETQ. The CDR3 region is CASSLGGESSYEQYF. Here the CDR3 DNA reads TGCGCCAGCAGCTTAGGCGGGGAGAGCTCCTACGAGCAGTACTTC.

This chain connects TRBV3-1 to TRBJ2-3, with 9 bases fitting TRBD2. The length of the CDR3 is 15 residues. In germline, CDR1 is LGHDT, CDR2 YNNKEL (reference sequence). After removal of 1 base from V and 2 bases from J, the junction contained 1 base not matched to a gene. The CDR3 nucleotides are TGTGCCAGCAGCCAAGGACTAGCGGCCACAGATACGCAGTATTTT. Protein sequence: CASSQGLAATDTQYF.

This clonotype was seen many times. The chain uses TRBV4-3 and TRBJ2-3, with D possibly being TRBD1 or TRBD2 (7 bases each). V lost 4 bases to trimming and J lost 3 bases, with 14 bases between them. The CDR3 length is 15 residues. Germline V gene data show CDR1 as LGHNA and CDR2 as YSLEER. The CDR3 DNA reads TGCGCCAGCAGCCCCCACCAGGGGGGGACAGATACGCAGTATTTT. Protein sequence: CASSPHQGGTDTQYF.

This chain connects TRBV19 to TRBJ2-5; D may be TRBD1 (5 bases). Trimming pared 9 bases from V and 1 base from J, leaving 18 bases between. Germline loops: CDR1 LNHDA, CDR2 SQIVND (reference sequence). This CDR3 comprises 15 residues. This CDR3 is CASSSREDSQETQYF. The CDR3 region has the DNA TGTGCCAGCTCATCACGAGAAGACAGCCAAGAGACCCAGTACTTC.

This clonotype was found a few times. The V and J genes are TRBV5-6 and TRBJ1-3, with D possibly matching TRBD1 (6 bases). V lost 4 bases and J lost 0, with 14 bases in between. CDR1 and CDR2 (germline): SGHDT, YYEEEE. CDR3 size: 16 residues. Here the CDR3 reads CASSPNPTGSGNTIYF. The CDR3 bases are TGTGCCAGCAGCCCCAATCCGACAGGCTCTGGAAACACCATATATTTT.

This clonotype has a handful of counts. The rearrangement uses TRBV18 and TRBJ2-2; 7 bases map to TRBD1. CDR3 length: 16 amino acids. V dropped 3 bases and J dropped 3; count of bases not matched to a gene: 7. The V gene's germline CDR1 is KGHSH and CDR2 LQKENI. CDR3 nucleotide sequence: TGTGCCAGCTCACCCGCGACAGGGTTCGACACCGGGGAGCTGTTTTTT. Its translation is CASSPATGFDTGELFF.

The chain uses TRBV4-3 and TRBJ2-3, with D perhaps being TRBD1 or TRBD2 (5 bases each). V gave up 0 bases and J gave up 1 base, with 14 bases separating them. Germline V gene sequence: CDR1 LGHNA, CDR2 YSLEER. The CDR3 has 17 residues. DNA for the CDR3: TGCGCCAGCAGCCAAGATGCACTCTTGGGGGGCACAGATACGCAGTATTTT. This gives the protein CASSQDALLGGTDTQYF.

There are a few counts of this clonotype. The chain recombines TRBV13 with TRBJ2-7, with D perhaps TRBD1 (6 bases). V was trimmed by 4 bases and J by 4 bases, leaving 11 bases between them. Germline V CDR1 and CDR2: PRHDT, FYEKMQ (reference sequence). This CDR3 contains 13 residues. The CDR3 sequence is CASSSQGRYEQYF. In nucleotides, the CDR3 is TGTGCCAGCAGCTCTCAGGGGCGATACGAGCAGTACTTC.

V and J are TRBV28 and TRBJ2-7; D is possibly TRBD2 (6 bases). This CDR3 spans 15 amino acids. Germline V gene data show CDR1 as MDHEN and CDR2 as SYDVKM. V was pared by 6 bases and J by 6 bases, with 21 bases between. The CDR3 DNA sequence: TGTGCCAGCAGGCCCTCCGGGGGAGGTGGGGCCGAGCAGTACTTC. Its protein product is CASRPSGGGGAEQYF.

This clonotype has a handful of counts. This chain connects TRBV9 to TRBJ2-1; possible D gene TRBD1, 5 bases. The germline V and J ends were trimmed by 4 bases and 4 bases, with 15 bases remaining between them. This CDR3 contains 15 residues. CDR1 and CDR2 from the germline V gene are SGDLS and YYNGEE. The CDR3 nucleotides are TGTGCCAGCAGCCCCAGAGACAGCCCTTACAATGAGCAGTTCTTC. Residues: CASSPRDSPYNEQFF.